These 28 T cell receptor beta chains were all obtained from the same sample, sequenced in a study of T cells in Graves' hyperthyroidism and ophthalmopathy. TCR beta CDR3 region amplification was performed from RNA transcripts. The TCR CDR3 was amplified in a first-round RT-PCR using the HTBI primer set. TCRdb independently ran MiXCR on the multiplex PCR reads; one entry per CDR3 protein. The table shows 300,000 to 400,000 distinct CDR3 sequences, with over 15% occurring only once. The sequenced sample was blood. These receptors were taken from a woman aged 45-59 years with Graves' hyperthyroidism.

The J gene is TRBJ1-4, the V gene TRBV10-3; D possibly corresponds to TRBD1 (6 bases). Germline V CDR1 and CDR2: ENHRY, SYGVKD. V lost 5 bases and J 0 bases, leaving 7 bases between the germline ends. This CDR3 has 14 residues. In DNA form, the CDR3 reads TGTGCCATCAGTCCAGGGGCAACTAATGAAAAACTGTTTTTT. Encoded protein: CAISPGATNEKLFF.

The gene calls are TRBV7-2 and TRBJ2-4; D is perhaps TRBD1 (6 bases). The CDR3 has 13 amino acids. V lost 4 bases, J lost 3 bases, and 7 bases lay in between. In germline, CDR1 is SGHTA, CDR2 FQGNSA. Here the CDR3 reads CASSWDIKNIQYF. The DNA for the CDR3 is TGTGCCAGCAGCTGGGACATCAAAAACATTCAGTACTTC.

The V call is TRBV7-9, the J call TRBJ2-5; D uncertain. V lost 4 bases, J lost 5 bases, and 11 bases lay in between. In germline, CDR1 is SEHNR, CDR2 FQNEAQ (reference sequence). This CDR3 region has 13 residues. DNA of the CDR3: TGTGCCAGCAGCTCGGACGCTAGGGAGACCCAGTACTTC. Translated: CASSSDARETQYF.

This sequence joins TRBV19 and TRBJ1-1; 9 bases line up with TRBD1. Losses at the gene ends were 4 bases for V and 5 bases for J; bases not matched to a gene: 5. The CDR3 sequence is 14 residues long. Looked up from germline, CDR1 is LNHDA and CDR2 is SQIVND (reference sequence). CDR3: CASSTGQGRTEAFF. The DNA for the CDR3 is TGTGCCAGTAGTACCGGACAGGGGAGGACTGAAGCTTTCTTT.

At least ten counts were recorded for this clonotype. The V and J genes are TRBV27 and TRBJ1-2, with 9 bases that match TRBD1. Germline V gives CDR1 MNHEY, CDR2 SMNVEV (reference sequence). V lost 5 bases, J lost 5 bases, and 12 bases stayed unmatched. The CDR3 is made up of 16 amino acids. DNA of the CDR3: TGTGCCAGCAGTGCCTCCTCCGGGACAGGGAGGTATGGCTACACCTTC. As protein: CASSASSGTGRYGYTF.

This clonotype was seen a few times. The CDR3 DNA sequence: TGTGCCAGCAGTGAAACAGGGGCAGCTAACTATGGCTACACCTTC. Residues: CASSETGAANYGYTF. The chain has TRBV6-1 and TRBJ1-2, with 7 positions matching TRBD1. This CDR3 region has 15 residues. Germline lookup yields CDR1 MNHNS and CDR2 SASEGT. Losses at the gene ends were 2 bases for V and 0 bases for J; bases not matched to a gene: 3.

In this sample, this clonotype turned up a few times. The J gene is TRBJ2-7, the V gene TRBV13; 8 nucleotides line up with TRBD2. The CDR3 is made up of 14 amino acids. The junction had 7 bases not matched to a gene; V was cut back by 6 bases and J by 3 bases. Germline V CDR1 and CDR2: PRHDT, FYEKMQ (reference sequence). CDR3 sequence (DNA): TGTGCCAGCAGATCCGCGAGCGGGAGCTACGAGCAGTACTTC. Amino acids: CASRSASGSYEQYF.

This clonotype turned up a few times. The chain couples TRBV18 to TRBJ2-1, with 13 bases matching TRBD2. This CDR3 contains 14 residues. CDR1 is KGHSH and CDR2 is LQKENI in the germline V gene. V lost 3 bases and J lost 8; bases outside the gene matches: 1. CDR3 in amino acids: CASSPGLAGDEQFF. In nucleotides, the CDR3 is TGTGCCAGCTCACCCGGACTAGCGGGAGATGAGCAGTTCTTC.

The sample holds many counts of this clonotype. CDR3 loop: CASSLGATNHEQYF. CDR3 coding DNA: TGTGCCAGCAGCTTAGGGGCGACAAACCACGAGCAGTACTTC. This chain links TRBV11-2 with TRBJ2-7; D is unclear. V was cut by 1 base and J by 5 bases, with 12 bases left in between. Germline-derived CDR1 and CDR2 are SGHAT and FQNNGV. This CDR3 spans 14 amino acids.

This clonotype has just one count. V and J are TRBV2 and TRBJ2-7, with 11 bases that match TRBD1. The ends lost 4 bases at V and 6 bases at J; junction bases unmatched: 11. Germline V lookup: CDR1 SNHLY, CDR2 FYNNEI. The CDR3 runs 16 residues. DNA for the CDR3: TGTGCCAGCAGTGTAGGGTCCGGACAGGGGGCCCTCGAGCAGTACGTC. Protein product: CASSVGSGQGALEQYV.

This chain connects TRBV20-1 to TRBJ2-7, with D perhaps TRBD1 or TRBD2 (5 bases each). CDR3 length: 11 amino acids. CDR1 is DFQATT, CDR2 SNEGSKA, per germline (reference sequence). V lost 7 bases, J lost 3 bases, and 10 bases lay in between. CDR3: CSGGLVYEQYF. CDR3 nucleotide sequence: TGCAGTGGGGGGTTGGTCTACGAGCAGTACTTC.

The chain employs TRBV29-1 and TRBJ2-1; a weak D match, TRBD2 (8 bases). The V gene lost 7 bases and the J gene lost 6 bases, with 19 bases spanning the gap. Germline V lookup: CDR1 SQVTM, CDR2 ANQGSEA. The CDR3 has 14 residues. For the CDR3, the DNA is TGCAGCGCCTCAGGGGGGCTAGCGGGCAATGAGCAGTTCTTC. Amino acids: CSASGGLAGNEQFF.

Many counts were recorded for this clonotype. The rearrangement uses TRBV18 and TRBJ2-3, with 8 positions matching TRBD1. CDR3 length equals 15 residues. Trimming removed 3 bases from V and 5 bases from J; junction bases left unmatched: 7. Germline V gives CDR1 KGHSH, CDR2 LQKENI. CDR3 amino acids: CASSPAQGDGDTQYF. DNA for the CDR3: TGTGCCAGCTCACCTGCACAGGGGGATGGAGATACGCAGTATTTT.

J is TRBJ2-1 and V is TRBV5-1; 11 nucleotides line up with TRBD2. V shed 4 bases and J 9 bases; nucleotides not matched to a gene: 9. Germline V gene lookup returns CDR1 SGHRS and CDR2 YFSETQ. This CDR3 region has 15 residues. CDR3 protein: CASSPIAGGGGEQFF. CDR3 nucleotide sequence: TGCGCCAGCAGCCCCATAGCGGGAGGGGGCGGTGAGCAGTTCTTC.

This clonotype was counted between two and nine times. The gene calls are TRBV12-3 or TRBV12-4 and TRBJ2-7; tentatively, D is TRBD1 (6 bases). The V end was cut by 5 bases, the J end by 7 bases, with 12 bases between. The CDR3 sequence is 12 residues long. For the CDR3, the DNA is TGTGCCAGCAGTCTGGACAGTTCAGAGCAGTACTTC. Translated: CASSLDSSEQYF.

V gene TRBV3-1 combines with J gene TRBJ1-1, with D possibly TRBD1 on 6 matching bases. CDR3 size: 14 residues. V was cut by 1 base and J by 10 bases, with 16 bases left in between. Germline V CDR1 and CDR2: LGHDT, YNNKEL (reference sequence). CDR3 in amino acids: CASSQGGASGAAFF. Written as DNA, the CDR3 is TGTGCCAGCAGCCAAGGGGGGGCCTCAGGGGCAGCTTTCTTT. Using reference TRBV3-1 and TRBJ1-1 for the parts outside the CDR3, the full variable domain is DTAVSQTPKYLVTQMGNDKSIKCEQNLGHDTMYWYKQDSKKFLKIMFSYNNKELIINETVPNRFSPKSPDKAHLNLHINSLELGDSAVYFCASSQGGASGAAFFGQGTRLTVV.

The gene calls are TRBV29-1 and TRBJ1-2, with D possibly matching TRBD1 (6 bases). Looked up from germline, CDR1 is SQVTM and CDR2 is ANQGSEA. CDR3 length equals 16 residues. The V end was cut by 6 bases, the J end by 4 bases, with 24 bases between. The CDR3 nucleotides are TGCAGCGTCGCCCGATCTTGGGGGCCGACTCTCTATGGCTACACCTTC. It specifies CSVARSWGPTLYGYTF.

This clonotype appeared many times. This rearrangement joins TRBV2 to TRBJ2-7, with D possibly TRBD1 on 5 matching bases. The V end was cut by 6 bases, the J end by 3 bases, with 12 bases between. CDR1 and CDR2 from the germline V gene are SNHLY and FYNNEI. The CDR3 is 13 amino acids. The CDR3 loop is CASSATGDYEQYF. DNA of the CDR3: TGTGCCAGCAGCGCTACAGGCGACTACGAGCAGTACTTC. Together with reference TRBV2 and TRBJ2-7, the CDR3 gives the full variable domain: EPEVTQTPSHQVTQMGQEVILRCVPISNHLYFYWYRQILGQKVEFLVSFYNNEISEKSEIFDDQFSVERPDGSNFTLKIRSTKLEDSAMYFCASSATGDYEQYFGPGTRLTVT.

The table lists this clonotype with a few counts. This sequence joins TRBV20-1 and TRBJ2-2; 14 nucleotides agree with TRBD2. The CDR3 has 20 residues. The V and J ends lost 0 bases and 1 base, in that order; junction bases with no gene match: 10. Germline loops: CDR1 DFQATT, CDR2 SNEGSKA (reference sequence). The CDR3 DNA reads as TGCAGTGCTAGAGAAGGGGTTGGGACTAGCGGGAGCCGGAACACCGGGGAGCTGTTTTTT. It yields the protein CSAREGVGTSGSRNTGELFF.

J is TRBJ2-7 and V is TRBV5-1; TRBD1 or TRBD2 may be the D gene (6 bases each). From germline, CDR1 is SGHRS and CDR2 YFSETQ. V lost 2 bases, J lost 5 bases, and 11 bases lay in between. This CDR3 comprises 13 residues. The CDR3 bases are TGCGCCAGCAGCTTCGGGGGCAGCGACGAGCAGTACGTC. Translated: CASSFGGSDEQYV.

This chain uses TRBV5-5 with TRBJ2-1, with D maybe TRBD2 (5 bases). The ends were cut back, 2 bases at V and 2 bases at J, with 14 bases in the middle. Germline V gene lookup returns CDR1 SGHKS and CDR2 YYEKEE (reference sequence). The CDR3 consists of 16 residues. CDR3 DNA: TGTGCCAGCAGCTTTGTAGAGGGCGCAACCTACAATGAGCAGTTCTTC. The encoded protein is CASSFVEGATYNEQFF.

V and J are TRBV2 and TRBJ2-2, with a possible D match to TRBD1 (6 bases). V dropped 7 bases and J dropped 4 bases, with 13 bases sitting between them. This CDR3 contains 14 residues. Germline values: CDR1 SNHLY, CDR2 FYNNEI. The DNA for the CDR3 is TGTGCCAGCATCATGGACAGCCTCACCGGGGAGCTGTTTTTT. Residues: CASIMDSLTGELFF.

This clonotype was detected only a few times. V and J are TRBV12-3 or TRBV12-4 and TRBJ2-1; D not certain. The CDR3 runs to 12 residues. V lost 3 bases to trimming and J lost 8 bases, with 8 bases between them. The CDR3 bases are TGTGCCAGCAGTTTGCAGCACGATGAGCAGTTCTTC. Translated: CASSLQHDEQFF.

There are a few counts of this clonotype. This chain connects TRBV6-8 to TRBJ1-5; D unresolved. The germline CDR1 and CDR2 sequences are MNHGY and SAAAGT. V was cut by 1 base and J by 5 bases, with 12 bases left in between. This CDR3 is built from 15 residues. The CDR3 here is CASSYWAWDYQPQHF. The CDR3 DNA is TGTGCCAGCAGTTACTGGGCATGGGATTATCAGCCCCAGCATTTT.

This clonotype was seen ten or more times. The CDR3 nucleotides are TGTGCCAGCAGGCAAACCGGGACAGGCGAGGGTGGCGCTTTCTTT. Protein product: CASRQTGTGEGGAFF. The chain uses TRBV7-8 and TRBJ1-1, with 8 bases lining up with TRBD1. The CDR3 has 15 amino acids. Germline assignment: CDR1 SGHVS and CDR2 FQNEAQ. V trimming: 6 bases; J trimming: 11 bases; junction bases outside the gene matches: 17. Together with reference TRBV7-8 and TRBJ1-1, the CDR3 gives the full variable domain: GAGVSQSPRYKVAKRGQDVALRCDPISGHVSLFWYQQALGQGPEFLTYFQNEAQLDKSGLPSDRFFAERPEGSVSTLKIQRTQQEDSAVYLCASRQTGTGEGGAFFGQGTRLTVV.

The V gene is TRBV9, the J gene TRBJ2-5; 15 bases are shared with TRBD2. The V gene's germline CDR1 is SGDLS and CDR2 YYNGEE. Germline trimming cut 3 bases from V and 2 bases from J; bases unmatched to any gene: 5. The CDR3 is 17 amino acids. In DNA form, the CDR3 reads TGTGCCAGCAGCGATGGGACTAGCGGGGGGAAGCAAGAGACCCAGTACTTC. It specifies CASSDGTSGGKQETQYF.

This clonotype was observed a handful of times. J is TRBJ2-3 and V is TRBV5-8, with 8 bases lining up with TRBD2. The CDR3 extends over 15 amino acids. Looked up from germline, CDR1 is SGHTS and CDR2 is YDEGEE. J lost 4 bases, V lost 6 bases, and 10 bases had no gene match. The CDR3 is CASTRGGRVADTQYF. CDR3 coding DNA: TGTGCCAGCACCCGGGGGGGACGCGTCGCAGATACGCAGTATTTT. Full variable domain (missing parts from reference TRBV5-8 and TRBJ2-3): EAGVTQSPTHLIKTRGQQATLRCSPISGHTSVYWYQQALGLGLQFLLWYDEGEERNRGNFPPRFSGRQFPNYSSELNVNALELEDSALYLCASTRGGRVADTQYFGPGTRLTVL.

The gene calls are TRBV18 and TRBJ1-3, with TRBD1 identical over 7 bases. CDR1 and CDR2 from the germline V gene are KGHSH and LQKENI. The V and J ends lost 1 base and 7 bases, in that order; junction bases with no gene match: 4. The CDR3 totals 14 residues. The CDR3 DNA reads as TGTGCCAGCTCACCACAGGGACAGCGGAACACCATATATTTT. The encoded protein is CASSPQGQRNTIYF.